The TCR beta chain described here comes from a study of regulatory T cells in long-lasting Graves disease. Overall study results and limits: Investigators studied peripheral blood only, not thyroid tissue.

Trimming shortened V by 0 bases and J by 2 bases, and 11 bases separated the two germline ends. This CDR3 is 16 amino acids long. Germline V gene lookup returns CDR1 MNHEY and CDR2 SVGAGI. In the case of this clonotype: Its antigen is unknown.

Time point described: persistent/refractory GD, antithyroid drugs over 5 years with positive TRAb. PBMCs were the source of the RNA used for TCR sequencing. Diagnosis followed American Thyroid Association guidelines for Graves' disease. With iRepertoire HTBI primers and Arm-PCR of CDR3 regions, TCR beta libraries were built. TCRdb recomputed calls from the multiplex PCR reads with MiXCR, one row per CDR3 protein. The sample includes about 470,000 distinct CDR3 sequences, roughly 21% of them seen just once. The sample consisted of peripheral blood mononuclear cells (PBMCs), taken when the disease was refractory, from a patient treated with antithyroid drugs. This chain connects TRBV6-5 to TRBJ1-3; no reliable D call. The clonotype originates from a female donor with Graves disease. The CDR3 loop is CASSYSSVSTGNTIYF. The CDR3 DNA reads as TGTGCCAGCAGTTACTCTTCAGTATCCACTGGAAACACCATATATTTT.